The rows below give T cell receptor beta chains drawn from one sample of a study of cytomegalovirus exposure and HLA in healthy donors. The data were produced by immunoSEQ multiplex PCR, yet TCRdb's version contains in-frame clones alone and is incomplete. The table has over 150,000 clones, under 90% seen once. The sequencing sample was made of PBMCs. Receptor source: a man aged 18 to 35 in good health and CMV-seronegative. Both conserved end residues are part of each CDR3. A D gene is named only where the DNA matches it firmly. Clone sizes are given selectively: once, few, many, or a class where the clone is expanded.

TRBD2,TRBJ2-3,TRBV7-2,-,CASSLVTSGEAAYTQYF,TGTGCCAGCAGCTTAGTGACTAGCGGGGAGGCGGCCTATACGCAGTATTTT
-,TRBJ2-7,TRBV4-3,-,CASSQAGDTAYEQYF,TGCGCCAGCAGCCAAGCAGGGGACACCGCCTACGAGCAGTACTTC
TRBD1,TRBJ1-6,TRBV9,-,CASSDMQGGMHNSPLHF,TGTGCCAGCAGCGACATGCAGGGGGGAATGCATAATTCACCCCTCCACTTT
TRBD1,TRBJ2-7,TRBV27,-,CASSTGTGYEQYF,TGTGCCAGCAGTACCGGGACAGGGTACGAGCAGTACTTC
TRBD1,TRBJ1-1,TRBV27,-,CASSPRTGLMNTEAFF,TGTGCCAGCAGTCCACGGACAGGCCTAATGAACACTGAAGCTTTCTTT
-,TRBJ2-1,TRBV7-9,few,CASSQTSNEQFF,TGTGCCAGCAGCCAAACTAGCAATGAGCAGTTCTTC
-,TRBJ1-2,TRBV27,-,CASSPRGGSGYGYTF,TGTGCCAGCAGTCCGCGCGGGGGTTCGGGCTATGGCTACACCTTC
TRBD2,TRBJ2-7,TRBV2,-,CASSDGTSGSYEQYF,TGTGCCAGCAGTGACGGGACTAGCGGTTCCTACGAGCAGTACTTC
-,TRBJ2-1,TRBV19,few,CASSMGLATYNEQFF,TGTGCCAGTAGTATGGGCCTAGCGACCTACAATGAGCAGTTCTTC
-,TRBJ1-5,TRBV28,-,CASSLSASGFNQPQHF,TGTGCCAGCAGTTTATCAGCCTCAGGGTTTAATCAGCCCCAGCATTTT
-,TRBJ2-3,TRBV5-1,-,CATKEGVRTDTQYF,TGCGCCACCAAAGAGGGGGTTAGGACAGATACGCAGTATTTT
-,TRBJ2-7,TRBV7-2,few,CASSLVAKYEQYF,TGTGCCAGCAGCTTAGTGGCCAAATACGAGCAGTACTTC
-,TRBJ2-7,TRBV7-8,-,CASSLGRTGRTYEQYF,TGTGCCAGCAGCTTAGGGAGAACAGGGAGAACCTACGAGCAGTACTTC
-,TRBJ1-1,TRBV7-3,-,CASSHDMNTEAFF,TGTGCCAGCAGCCACGACATGAACACTGAAGCTTTCTTT
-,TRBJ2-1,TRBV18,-,CASSPLQEQFF,TGTGCCAGCTCACCACTTCAGGAGCAGTTCTTC
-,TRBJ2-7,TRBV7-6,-,CASSTGGGAYEQYF,TGTGCCAGCAGCACGGGTGGGGGGGCTTACGAGCAGTACTTC
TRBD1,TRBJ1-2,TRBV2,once,CAILDRDRANYGYTF,TGTGCCATCCTAGACCGGGACAGAGCTAACTATGGCTACACCTTC
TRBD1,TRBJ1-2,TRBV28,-,CASSFFGQGYGYTF,TGTGCCAGCAGTTTTTTTGGACAGGGCTATGGCTACACCTTC
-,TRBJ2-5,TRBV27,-,CASSSYQETQYF,TGTGCCAGCAGTTCGTACCAAGAGACCCAGTACTTC
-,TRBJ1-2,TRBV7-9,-,CASSSSQGLGGYTF,TGTGCCAGCAGCTCGTCCCAGGGTCTCGGCGGCTACACCTTC
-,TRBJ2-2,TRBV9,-,CASSVFGVGELFF,TGTGCCAGCAGCGTATTCGGGGTCGGGGAGCTGTTTTTT
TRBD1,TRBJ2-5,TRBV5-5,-,CASSWNEGAWETQYF,TGTGCCAGCAGCTGGAATGAGGGGGCTTGGGAGACCCAGTACTTC
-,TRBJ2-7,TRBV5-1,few,CASSGRTHVDEQYF,TGCGCCAGCAGCGGCCGGACACACGTGGACGAGCAGTACTTC
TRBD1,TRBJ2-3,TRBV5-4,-,CASSWDRVGDTQYF,TGTGCCAGCAGCTGGGACAGGGTTGGAGATACGCAGTATTTT
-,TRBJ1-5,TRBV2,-,CASSEDRQTPQHF,TGTGCCAGCAGCGAAGACAGGCAGACGCCCCAGCATTTT